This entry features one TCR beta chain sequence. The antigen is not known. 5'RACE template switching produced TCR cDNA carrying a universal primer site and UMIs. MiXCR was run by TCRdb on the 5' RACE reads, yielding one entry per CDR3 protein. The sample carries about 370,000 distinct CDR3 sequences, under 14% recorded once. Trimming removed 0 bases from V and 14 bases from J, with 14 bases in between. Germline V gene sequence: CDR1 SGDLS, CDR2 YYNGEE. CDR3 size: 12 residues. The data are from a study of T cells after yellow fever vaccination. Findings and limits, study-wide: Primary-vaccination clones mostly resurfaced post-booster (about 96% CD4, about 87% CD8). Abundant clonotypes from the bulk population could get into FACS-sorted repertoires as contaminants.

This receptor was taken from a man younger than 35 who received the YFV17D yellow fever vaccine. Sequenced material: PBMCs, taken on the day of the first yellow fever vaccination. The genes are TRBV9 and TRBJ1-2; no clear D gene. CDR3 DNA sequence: TGTGCCAGCAGCGTAGTAGGATTCGATCTAACCTTC. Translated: CASSVVGFDLTF.